The entry that follows covers one T cell receptor beta chain sequence. Its matching antigen is unknown. This sample stems from a study of vaccination and CD4 T cells after COVID-19. Study context: Participants were vaccinated with two doses, given as either BNT162b2 or mRNA-1273 vaccine.

Between the trimmed V and J ends, which lost 5 bases and 4 bases, there was a span of 14 bases. The CDR3 runs 15 residues. The V gene's germline CDR1 is MNHEY and CDR2 SMNVEV (reference sequence). Treatment: 10-day PBMC culture with coronavirus spike peptide pools or control peptides (ViraFEST assay). Wells contained roughly 1.9 million PBMCs each, and these were cultured with 7.5 to 10 IU/ml IL-2 and roughly 9.8 ug/ml peptide pools. Cultured CD4+ T-cell DNA underwent Oncomine TCR Beta short-read sequencing. From the PCR reads, TCRdb called clonotypes with MiXCR, one entry per CDR3 protein. The table records tens of thousands of distinct CDR3 sequences, under 70% of them present only once.

Sequencing input: CD4+ T cells from blood, cultured in vitro. This sequence originates from a human donor who had recovered from COVID-19. The chain links TRBV27 to TRBJ1-4; D is perhaps TRBD1 (6 bases). CDR3 amino acids: CASSRTTGFNEKLFF. As DNA, the CDR3 is TGTGCCAGCAGTCGCACGACAGGCTTTAATGAAAAACTGTTTTTT.